This T cell receptor (beta chain) was captured by sequencing in a study of T cell responses to AZD1222 COVID-19 vaccine. For this clone: What it recognizes is unknown.

Between the trimmed V and J ends, which lost 1 base and 2 bases, there was a span of 15 bases. This CDR3 has 16 residues. Germline CDR1 and CDR2: LNHNV and YYDKDF (reference sequence). Sequencing was performed with immunoSEQ multiplex PCR; in TCRdb, only in-frame clones are kept and a portion is missing. This repertoire shows 130,000 to 150,000 clones, approximately 90% found once; its top ten account for 5% to 6.5%. Study-level results: Repertoires were obtained only post-peak T cell response.

The TCR was taken from an adult in good health. This chain links TRBV15 with TRBJ2-7, with D possibly called TRBD1 or TRBD2 (5 bases each). The source material was peripheral blood, sampled on day 0 of AZD1222 vaccination. In nucleotides, the CDR3 is TGTGCCACCAGCAGAGGGGGTGTCGGGGCGACCTACGAGCAGTACTTC. It specifies CATSRGGVGATYEQYF.